A single sample is the source of the 30 T cell receptor beta chains below, sequenced in a study of blood T cell repertoires in COVID-19. Using immunoSEQ multiplex PCR, the repertoire was profiled, and TCRdb retains in-frame clones only, with some absent. The sample has approximately 260,000 clones; 65% to 80% are singletons. Sequenced sample: peripheral blood. These receptors were obtained from a woman aged 40 to 55 with active or convalescent COVID-19.

The CDR3 loop reads CASSRTGGSYNEQFF. DNA for the CDR3: TGTGCCAGCAGCAGGACAGGGGGCAGCTACAATGAGCAGTTCTTC. The chain couples TRBV6-5 to TRBJ2-1, with 11 bases aligning to TRBD1. The V gene's germline CDR1 is MNHEY and CDR2 SVGAGI. The V and J ends lost 6 bases and 3 bases, in that order; junction bases with no gene match: 4. The CDR3 has 15 residues.

The count of this clone is one. The chain carries TRBV14 and TRBJ2-1; 9 bases fit TRBD2. CDR3 length: 17 residues. V was pared by 0 bases and J by 5 bases, with 8 bases of the junction left unmatched. CDR1 is SGHDN and CDR2 is FVKESK in the germline V gene. The CDR3 spells CASSQDFSGGANNEQFF. The CDR3 region has the DNA TGTGCCAGCAGCCAAGATTTTAGCGGGGGTGCAAACAATGAGCAGTTCTTC.

The chain has TRBV2 and TRBJ1-6, with 11 nucleotides matching TRBD1. CDR3 length equals 16 residues. Trimming cost V 3 bases and J 9 bases; bases outside gene matches: 7. From germline, CDR1 is SNHLY and CDR2 FYNNEI. The CDR3 region has the DNA TGTGCCAGCAGTGAGGACCCGGGACAGGGGGGTTCACCCCTCCACTTT. As protein: CASSEDPGQGGSPLHF.

The chain has TRBV3-1 (or the pseudogene TRBV3-2) and TRBJ1-4, with TRBD1 as a possible D gene (6 bases). This CDR3 comprises 15 residues. Germline loops: CDR1 LGHDT, CDR2 YNNKEL (reference sequence). The germline V and J ends were trimmed by 4 bases and 1 base, with 10 bases remaining between them. The CDR3: CASSRTRGTNEKLFF. Here the CDR3 DNA reads TGTGCCAGCAGCCGGACCAGGGGAACTAATGAAAAACTGTTTTTT.

The chain combines TRBV28 with TRBJ2-1, with 12 bases fitting TRBD1. Germline lookup yields CDR1 MDHEN and CDR2 SYDVKM. There are 15 residues in the CDR3. The J segment lost 6 bases and the V segment lost 6 bases, leaving 6 bases of the junction unmatched. In DNA, the CDR3 is TGTGCCAGCAGGCCCGGGACAGGGGGCATCAATGAGCAGTTCTTC. Protein sequence: CASRPGTGGINEQFF.

Comments on this clone: This same CDR3 is encoded by further DNA sequences in the sample. The gene calls are TRBV5-1 and TRBJ2-3; 10 bases line up with TRBD2. V shed 0 bases, J shed 2 bases, and the junction held 3 bases outside the gene matches. CDR1 and CDR2 from the germline V gene are SGHRS and YFSETQ. The CDR3 has 16 amino acids. The CDR3 DNA is TGCGCCAGCAGCTTGGTCCTAGCGGGGGACACAGATACGCAGTATTTT. It yields the protein CASSLVLAGDTDTQYF.

This clone was detected only once. The rearrangement joins TRBV7-8 to TRBJ1-1, with 8 bases identical to TRBD1. J lost 12 bases, V lost 5 bases, and 8 bases had no gene match. There are 12 residues in the CDR3. CDR1 and CDR2 from the germline V gene are SGHVS and FQNEAQ. For the CDR3, the DNA is TGTGCCAGCAGCCCCCGGACAGGGCAAACTTTCTTT. It is translated as CASSPRTGQTFF.

The J gene is TRBJ1-5, the V gene TRBV24-1, with D possibly being TRBD1 (6 bases). The germline V gene encodes CDR1 KGHDR and CDR2 SFDVKD. Trimming left V 9 bases short and J 4 bases short, with 12 bases between. This CDR3 has 13 residues. CDR3 region: CATGEGENQPQHF. The CDR3 DNA sequence: TGTGCCACCGGGGAGGGGGAAAATCAGCCCCAGCATTTT.

This clone was recorded a few times. The chain couples TRBV4-1 to TRBJ1-2; 7 nucleotides line up with TRBD1. Per the germline V gene, CDR1 is MGHRA and CDR2 is YSYEKL. The ends lost 6 bases at V and 2 bases at J; junction bases unmatched: 0. The CDR3 contains 12 residues. CDR3 DNA sequence: TGCGCCAGCAGGGGACAGAACTATGGCTACACCTTC. This codes for CASRGQNYGYTF.

The chain couples TRBV7-8 to TRBJ1-2; D gene uncertain. Deletions cut 1 base from V and 0 bases from J, with 6 bases between. Per the germline V gene, CDR1 is SGHVS and CDR2 is FQNEAQ. The CDR3 sequence is 14 residues long. CDR3 region: CASSLDRANYGYTF. The CDR3 nucleotides are TGTGCCAGCAGCTTAGACAGAGCTAACTATGGCTACACCTTC. The full variable domain, in which reference TRBV7-8 and TRBJ1-2 provide the parts outside the CDR3, is GAGVSQSPRYKVAKRGQDVALRCDPISGHVSLFWYQQALGQGPEFLTYFQNEAQLDKSGLPSDRFFAERPEGSVSTLKIQRTQQEDSAVYLCASSLDRANYGYTFGSGTRLTVV.

The table lists this clone with a count of one. The V and J genes are TRBV27 and TRBJ1-4; 7 nucleotides agree with TRBD1. Germline-derived CDR1 and CDR2 are MNHEY and SMNVEV (reference sequence). With V trimmed by 5 bases and J by 8 bases, 11 bases remained unmatched. The CDR3 is 15 amino acids. CDR3: CASSPTPGQTEKLFF. The DNA for the CDR3 is TGTGCCAGCAGTCCAACCCCGGGACAGACCGAAAAACTGTTTTTT. The entire variable domain, with the rest obtained from reference TRBV27 and TRBJ1-4, is as follows: EAQVTQNPRYLITVTGKKLTVTCSQNMNHEYMSWYRQDPGLGLRQIYYSMNVEVTDKGDVPEGYKVSRKEKRNFPLILESPSPNQTSLYFCASSPTPGQTEKLFFGSGTQLSVL.

This chain connects TRBV6-2 or TRBV6-3 to TRBJ2-6, with D possibly matching TRBD1 (5 bases). The V end lost 5 bases, the J end lost 0 bases, and 8 bases lay between the germline ends. The V gene's germline CDR1 is MNHEY and CDR2 SVGEGT. The CDR3 loop spans 15 amino acids. CDR3 in DNA: TGTGCCAGCAGTCCCAGGGACTCTGGGGCCAACGTCCTGACTTTC. Translated, it gives CASSPRDSGANVLTF.

This clone was counted a few times. The rearrangement uses TRBV2 and TRBJ1-3; D not certain. Trimming pared 8 bases from V and 4 bases from J, leaving 9 bases between. CDR1 SNHLY and CDR2 FYNNEI come from the germline V gene. The CDR3 sequence is 12 residues long. Here the CDR3 reads CASQTTGNTIYF. The CDR3 DNA is TGTGCCAGCCAAACTACAGGAAACACCATATATTTT.

The V call is TRBV28, the J call TRBJ1-6; D call uncertain. Per germline, CDR1 MDHEN and CDR2 SYDVKM. Trimming pared 5 bases from V and 3 bases from J, leaving 8 bases between. The CDR3 consists of 14 residues. The CDR3 coding sequence is TGTGCCAGCAGTGCCCGGGTCTATAATTCACCCCTCCACTTT. It specifies CASSARVYNSPLHF.

The chain has TRBV3-1 (or the pseudogene TRBV3-2) and TRBJ1-1; no clear D. With 4 bases removed from V and 4 bases from J, the gap between germline ends came to 10 bases. The CDR3 runs 13 residues. Germline V gene data show CDR1 as LGHDT and CDR2 as YNNKEL (reference sequence). CDR3 nucleotides: TGTGCCAGCAGCCCCTTGCGGGGCACTGAAGCTTTCTTT. Protein sequence: CASSPLRGTEAFF.

V usage is TRBV29-1 and J usage is TRBJ1-2; 7 nucleotides match TRBD1. CDR3 size: 13 residues. The V segment lost 4 bases and the J segment 8 bases; nucleotides outside the gene matches: 10. From germline, CDR1 is SQVTM and CDR2 ANQGSEA. This CDR3 is CSVGSGGLLGYTF. In DNA, the CDR3 is TGCAGCGTTGGGTCAGGGGGTCTCCTAGGCTACACCTTC.

The CDR3: CAISEGQKLFF. CDR3 in DNA: TGTGCCATCAGTGAGGGGCAAAAACTGTTTTTT. This sequence joins TRBV10-3 and TRBJ1-4; D remains ambiguous. Germline lookup yields CDR1 ENHRY and CDR2 SYGVKD. The CDR3 totals 11 residues. Trimming took off 2 bases at V and 9 bases at J, with 4 bases between the two ends.

The chain has TRBV15 and TRBJ1-2; D gene unclear. This CDR3 comprises 15 residues. Trimming stripped 0 bases from V and 4 bases from J, with 12 bases between. Per germline, CDR1 LNHNV and CDR2 YYDKDF (reference sequence). CDR3 amino acids: CATSRDKYTFYGYTF. The CDR3 coding sequence is TGTGCCACCAGCAGAGATAAATACACATTCTATGGCTACACCTTC.

V gene TRBV7-9 combines with J gene TRBJ1-4; maybe TRBD1 (6 bases). Trimming cost V 3 bases and J 3 bases, with 14 bases left between them. The germline V gene has CDR1 SEHNR and CDR2 FQNEAQ (reference sequence). This CDR3 comprises 16 residues. The CDR3 spells CASSLGRQVPNEKLFF. The DNA for the CDR3 is TGTGCCAGCAGCTTGGGGAGACAGGTCCCTAATGAAAAACTGTTTTTT.

V usage is TRBV18 and J usage is TRBJ2-7, with D possibly TRBD2 on 6 matching bases. The germline gives CDR1 KGHSH, CDR2 LQKENI. Trimming stripped 4 bases from V and 4 bases from J, with 20 bases between. This CDR3 comprises 16 residues. The CDR3 sequence is CASSLPPGGNVYEQYF. The CDR3 nucleotides read TGTGCCAGCTCACTCCCGCCCGGGGGAAATGTATACGAGCAGTACTTC.

The rearrangement links TRBV10-3 to TRBJ2-7; D is uncertain. The V end was cut by 10 bases, the J end by 3 bases, with 10 bases between. The CDR3 consists of 11 residues. Germline loops: CDR1 ENHRY, CDR2 SYGVKD. CDR3 amino acids: CATSRDYEQYV. The CDR3, as DNA: TGTGCCACCAGCCGAGACTACGAGCAGTACGTC.

This chain uses TRBV19 with TRBJ1-2, with 8 bases matching TRBD1. After removal of 3 bases from V and 4 bases from J, the junction contained 7 bases not matched to a gene. Germline V gives CDR1 LNHDA, CDR2 SQIVND (reference sequence). This CDR3 comprises 15 residues. The CDR3 nucleotides are TGTGCCAGTAGTATGACAGGGGTCAAGTTCTATGGCTACACCTTC. This codes for CASSMTGVKFYGYTF.

The chain links TRBV12-3 or TRBV12-4 to TRBJ2-3; no clear D. V was shortened by 6 bases and J by 3 bases, with 10 bases between the two germline ends. The CDR3 totals 13 residues. The chain's CDR3 is CASSHAKTDTQYF. CDR3 coding DNA: TGTGCCAGCAGCCACGCTAAGACAGATACGCAGTATTTT.

V usage is TRBV11-1 and J usage is TRBJ1-5; D ambiguous. Germline V gene lookup returns CDR1 SGHAT and CDR2 FQDESV (reference sequence). CDR3 length: 13 residues. Trimming left V 1 base short and J 3 bases short, with 4 bases between. The CDR3 region is CASSLGYNQPQHF. DNA for the CDR3: TGTGCCAGCAGCTTAGGCTACAATCAGCCCCAGCATTTT.

The chain employs TRBV11-2 and TRBJ2-1, with 7 nucleotides matching TRBD2. CDR3 length: 15 amino acids. The germline CDR1 and CDR2 sequences are SGHAT and FQNNGV. J gave up 5 bases and V 3 bases, and 7 bases lay outside the gene matches. The CDR3 DNA follows: TGTGCCAGCAGCTTCTGGCGGGGGTCAAACAATGAGCAGTTCTTC. Residues: CASSFWRGSNNEQFF.

V is TRBV2 and J is TRBJ2-3; 12 bases fit TRBD2. The CDR3 is 15 amino acids. Losses at the gene ends were 4 bases for V and 5 bases for J; bases not matched to a gene: 4. Germline CDR1 and CDR2: SNHLY and FYNNEI. The CDR3 is CASSVLAGGVDTQYF. The CDR3, as DNA: TGTGCCAGCAGTGTACTAGCGGGGGGCGTAGATACGCAGTATTTT.

This chain links TRBV9 with TRBJ2-1; 10 nucleotides match TRBD2. CDR1 is SGDLS and CDR2 is YYNGEE in the germline V gene. CDR3 length: 16 amino acids. With V trimmed by 1 base and J by 7 bases, 8 bases remained unmatched. For the CDR3, the DNA is TGTGCCAGCAGCGTACAAGCGGGGGGGAATGTAAATGAGCAGTTCTTC. This encodes CASSVQAGGNVNEQFF.

CDR3 sequence: CASSGLPLNEKLFF. The CDR3 DNA sequence: TGTGCCAGTAGTGGGCTCCCTCTTAATGAAAAACTGTTTTTT. This chain links TRBV19 with TRBJ1-4, with D unclear. Germline V gene data show CDR1 as LNHDA and CDR2 as SQIVND (reference sequence). The V end lost 5 bases, the J end lost 4 bases, and 11 bases lay between the germline ends. CDR3 size: 14 residues. Supplemented by reference TRBV19 and TRBJ1-4, the full variable domain reads DGGITQSPKYLFRKEGQNVTLSCEQNLNHDAMYWYRQDPGQGLRLIYYSQIVNDFQKGDIAEGYSVSREKKESFPLTVTSAQKNPTAFYLCASSGLPLNEKLFFGSGTQLSVL.

Details on this clone: Within the sample, other DNA sequences also encode this same CDR3. V is TRBV21-1 and J is TRBJ2-1; TRBD1, as called in the table, went unchecked against the DNA. TRBV21-1 is described as a pseudogene. CDR3 length: 15 residues. The CDR3 loop is CASSNRQTRCDEQFF. DNA for the CDR3: TGTGCCAGCAGCAATCGACAGACCCGATGCGATGAGCAGTTCTTC.

The V and J genes are TRBV25-1 and TRBJ2-3; possible D gene TRBD1, 5 bases. The CDR3 runs to 14 residues. V was cut by 4 bases and J by 0 bases, with 8 bases left in between. Germline loops: CDR1 MGHDK, CDR2 SYGVNS. CDR3 region: CASSGGISTDTQYF. The CDR3 bases are TGTGCCAGCAGTGGGGGCATAAGCACAGATACGCAGTATTTT.